This TCR beta chain was found in a study of blood T cell repertoires in COVID-19. Study as a whole: Samples representing acute and convalescent COVID-19 were sourced from the United States, Italy and Spain. T cells, B-cell-depleted T cells, or PBMCs supplied cDNA or gDNA.

Per the study methods: Amplified reference gene primers provided the basis for estimating nucleated cell counts. TCRdb keeps only in-frame clones here, not all; method: immunoSEQ multiplex PCR. The V and J calls and clone size come from that table; D and trimming were worked out from the DNA. This repertoire shows around 310,000 clones, 89% found once; its top ten account for 12%. The sequencing input was peripheral blood. The origin of this receptor is a woman aged 60 to 75 with acute or convalescent COVID-19.

The CDR3 spells CASSDGGYYGYTF. Here the CDR3 DNA reads TGTGCCAGCAGTGACGGAGGGTACTATGGCTACACCTTC. The chain is built from TRBV6-4 and TRBJ1-2; D is uncertain. V was shortened by 2 bases and J by 3 bases, with 7 bases between the two germline ends. CDR1 is MRHNA and CDR2 is SNTAGT in the germline V gene. This CDR3 region has 13 residues.